This is a list of T cell receptor beta chains from one sample in a study of T cell changes during pregnancy in multiple sclerosis. Assay: immunoSEQ multiplex PCR; the TCRdb copy retains only in-frame clones and omits some. Among fewer than 45,000 clones listed, more than 75% were seen once. Sequencing used peripheral blood, obtained in the third trimester of pregnancy. Receptors originate from a female donor in good health, enrolled as a control in a pregnancy study. Both conserved end residues are part of each CDR3. Each record gives: D gene, V gene, J gene, clone size, CDR3 protein, CDR3 DNA. D genes are given only for firm matches. Clone size is shown for a subset of rows, as once, few, many or a class of expanded clone.

D gene: .; V gene: TRBV19; J gene: TRBJ1-1; clone size: .; CDR3 protein: CASSTRTENTEAFF; CDR3 DNA: TGTGCCAGTAGTACCCGGACAGAGAACACTGAAGCTTTCTTT
D gene: TRBD1; V gene: TRBV5-1; J gene: TRBJ1-1; clone size: .; CDR3 protein: CASSPPKTGRTEAFF; CDR3 DNA: TGCGCCAGCAGCCCACCTAAGACAGGGCGGACTGAAGCTTTCTTT
D gene: .; V gene: TRBV25-1; J gene: TRBJ1-2; clone size: .; CDR3 protein: CASSESGEFYGYTF; CDR3 DNA: TGTGCCAGCAGTGAATCCGGGGAGTTCTATGGCTACACCTTC
D gene: .; V gene: TRBV5-8; J gene: TRBJ2-3; clone size: once; CDR3 protein: CASSSTRAGFTDTQYF; CDR3 DNA: TGTGCCAGCAGCTCAACCAGGGCAGGGTTCACAGATACGCAGTATTTT
D gene: .; V gene: TRBV7-2; J gene: TRBJ2-6; clone size: few; CDR3 protein: CASSPYISGANVLTF; CDR3 DNA: TGTGCCAGCAGCCCGTATATCTCTGGGGCCAACGTCCTGACTTTC
D gene: TRBD1; V gene: TRBV10-2; J gene: TRBJ2-5; clone size: .; CDR3 protein: CASSRNRGFFETQYF; CDR3 DNA: TGCGCCAGCAGTAGAAACAGGGGATTTTTCGAGACCCAGTACTTC
D gene: .; V gene: TRBV4-1; J gene: TRBJ2-7; clone size: .; CDR3 protein: CASSQGSGESYYEQYF; CDR3 DNA: TGCGCCAGCAGCCAAGGATCCGGGGAAAGCTACTACGAGCAGTACTTC
D gene: .; V gene: TRBV5-1; J gene: TRBJ2-5; clone size: .; CDR3 protein: CASSQRGETQYF; CDR3 DNA: TGCGCCAGCAGCCAAAGGGGGGAGACCCAGTACTTC
D gene: TRBD1; V gene: TRBV9; J gene: TRBJ1-1; clone size: .; CDR3 protein: CASSVGGQGAFEAFF; CDR3 DNA: TGTGCCAGCAGCGTAGGAGGACAGGGGGCATTTGAAGCTTTCTTT
D gene: TRBD2; V gene: TRBV10-3; J gene: TRBJ2-7; clone size: .; CDR3 protein: CAISEQREVTYEQYF; CDR3 DNA: TGTGCCATCAGTGAGCAGCGGGAGGTTACCTACGAGCAGTACTTC
D gene: .; V gene: TRBV19; J gene: TRBJ2-1; clone size: .; CDR3 protein: CASMFSGAKKNNEQFF; CDR3 DNA: TGTGCCAGCATGTTCTCAGGGGCAAAAAAGAACAATGAGCAGTTCTTC
D gene: .; V gene: TRBV5-1; J gene: TRBJ1-2; clone size: .; CDR3 protein: CASRWTDNYGYTF; CDR3 DNA: TGCGCCAGCAGGTGGACTGATAACTATGGCTACACCTTC
D gene: .; V gene: TRBV5-4; J gene: TRBJ2-3; clone size: .; CDR3 protein: CASSAPGPLGTDTQYF; CDR3 DNA: TGTGCCAGCAGCGCCCCTGGGCCTTTGGGCACAGATACGCAGTATTTT
D gene: TRBD1; V gene: TRBV29-1; J gene: TRBJ2-7; clone size: .; CDR3 protein: CSVDTGDRDEQYF; CDR3 DNA: TGCAGCGTTGATACAGGGGATCGGGACGAGCAGTACTTC
D gene: TRBD2; V gene: TRBV7-6; J gene: TRBJ2-7; clone size: .; CDR3 protein: CASSTAAGGEKQYF; CDR3 DNA: TGTGCCAGCAGCACAGCAGCGGGAGGGGAAAAGCAGTACTTC
D gene: TRBD2; V gene: TRBV11-2; J gene: TRBJ2-5; clone size: .; CDR3 protein: CASSSLAGGAETQYF; CDR3 DNA: TGTGCCAGCAGCTCGCTAGCGGGGGGGGCGGAGACCCAGTACTTC
D gene: .; V gene: TRBV5-1; J gene: TRBJ2-5; clone size: .; CDR3 protein: CASSSGETQYF; CDR3 DNA: TGCGCCAGCAGCTCAGGCGAGACCCAGTACTTC
D gene: .; V gene: TRBV9; J gene: TRBJ2-7; clone size: once; CDR3 protein: CASSVALESYEQYF; CDR3 DNA: TGTGCCAGCAGCGTAGCTCTAGAATCCTACGAGCAGTACTTC
D gene: TRBD1; V gene: TRBV28; J gene: TRBJ1-4; clone size: once; CDR3 protein: CASSPWTGENEKLFF; CDR3 DNA: TGTGCCAGCAGTCCCTGGACAGGGGAGAATGAAAAACTGTTTTTT
D gene: .; V gene: TRBV12-2; J gene: TRBJ2-1; clone size: .; CDR3 protein: CASRSKTSDSYNEQFF; CDR3 DNA: TGTGCAAGTCGCTCGAAGACTAGCGACTCCTACAATGAGCAGTTCTTC
D gene: .; V gene: TRBV6-6; J gene: TRBJ1-1; clone size: .; CDR3 protein: CASSYPRDYTEAFF; CDR3 DNA: TGTGCCAGCAGTTACCCCAGGGATTACACTGAAGCTTTCTTT
D gene: TRBD1; V gene: TRBV5-6; J gene: TRBJ1-5; clone size: .; CDR3 protein: CASSSETPGQGFGQPQHF; CDR3 DNA: TGTGCCAGCAGCTCGGAAACCCCGGGACAGGGGTTCGGACAGCCCCAGCATTTT
D gene: .; V gene: TRBV11-2; J gene: TRBJ1-4; clone size: .; CDR3 protein: CASSLEGGSNEKLFF; CDR3 DNA: TGTGCCAGCAGCTTAGAGGGCGGGAGTAATGAAAAACTGTTTTTT
D gene: TRBD1; V gene: TRBV5-8; J gene: TRBJ2-5; clone size: .; CDR3 protein: CASSTGQGSQETQYF; CDR3 DNA: TGTGCCAGCAGCACAGGACAGGGGAGCCAAGAGACCCAGTACTTC
D gene: .; V gene: TRBV21-1; J gene: TRBJ2-7; clone size: .; CDR3 protein: CASSKEVAGYEQYF; CDR3 DNA: TGTGCCAGCAGCAAAGAAGTGGCGGGCTACGAGCAGTACTTC
D gene: .; V gene: TRBV7-9; J gene: TRBJ2-3; clone size: .; CDR3 protein: CASSGGTVSTDTQYF; CDR3 DNA: TGTGCCAGCAGCGGAGGGACGGTTAGCACAGATACGCAGTATTTT
D gene: .; V gene: TRBV7-2; J gene: TRBJ2-7; clone size: .; CDR3 protein: CASSLVPAYEQYF; CDR3 DNA: TGTGCCAGCAGCTTAGTCCCAGCCTACGAGCAGTACTTC
D gene: TRBD2; V gene: TRBV9; J gene: TRBJ2-1; clone size: .; CDR3 protein: CASSPPGLAAYNEQFF; CDR3 DNA: TGTGCCAGCAGCCCCCCAGGACTAGCGGCCTACAATGAGCAGTTCTTC
D gene: .; V gene: TRBV13; J gene: TRBJ2-7; clone size: once; CDR3 protein: CASSIQGHEQYF; CDR3 DNA: TGTGCCAGCAGCATACAGGGACACGAGCAGTACTTC
D gene: .; V gene: TRBV4-2; J gene: TRBJ2-7; clone size: .; CDR3 protein: CASSQGGREQYF; CDR3 DNA: TGTGCCAGCAGCCAAGGGGGGAGGGAGCAGTACTTC
D gene: TRBD1; V gene: TRBV19; J gene: TRBJ2-1; clone size: .; CDR3 protein: CASSIQGAYNEQFF; CDR3 DNA: TGTGCCAGTAGTATACAGGGGGCTTACAATGAGCAGTTCTTC
D gene: TRBD2; V gene: TRBV4-1; J gene: TRBJ2-3; clone size: .; CDR3 protein: CASSPGAAGAIDTQYF; CDR3 DNA: TGCGCCAGCAGCCCCGGGGCAGCGGGGGCTATAGATACGCAGTATTTT
D gene: TRBD2; V gene: TRBV6-9; J gene: TRBJ2-7; clone size: .; CDR3 protein: CASSQGGRSSYEQYF; CDR3 DNA: TGTGCCAGCAGCCAAGGCGGGAGGAGCTCCTACGAGCAGTACTTC
D gene: TRBD1; V gene: TRBV30; J gene: TRBJ1-1; clone size: .; CDR3 protein: CAWGQGGTEAFF; CDR3 DNA: TGTGCCTGGGGACAGGGAGGCACTGAAGCTTTCTTT
D gene: .; V gene: TRBV7-2; J gene: TRBJ1-6; clone size: .; CDR3 protein: CASSLRGGRDYNSPLHF; CDR3 DNA: TGTGCCAGCAGCTTACGGGGGGGCAGGGACTATAATTCACCCCTCCACTTT
D gene: .; V gene: TRBV5-1; J gene: TRBJ1-6; clone size: .; CDR3 protein: CASSIDSVTLTSPLHF; CDR3 DNA: TGCGCCAGCAGCATTGACAGTGTGACTTTGACTTCACCCCTCCACTTT